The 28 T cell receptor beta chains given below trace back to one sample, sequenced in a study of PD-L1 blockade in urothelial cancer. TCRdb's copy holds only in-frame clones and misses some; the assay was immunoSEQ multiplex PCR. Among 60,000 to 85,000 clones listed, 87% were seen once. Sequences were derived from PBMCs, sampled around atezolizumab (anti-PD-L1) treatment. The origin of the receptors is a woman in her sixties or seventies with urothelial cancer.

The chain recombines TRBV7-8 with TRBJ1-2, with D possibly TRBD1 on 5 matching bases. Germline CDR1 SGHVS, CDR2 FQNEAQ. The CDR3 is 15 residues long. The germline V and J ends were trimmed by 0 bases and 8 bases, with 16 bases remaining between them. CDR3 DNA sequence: TGTGCCAGCAGCTTAGCTGGTAGGAAGGGGCACGGCTACACCTTC. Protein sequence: CASSLAGRKGHGYTF.

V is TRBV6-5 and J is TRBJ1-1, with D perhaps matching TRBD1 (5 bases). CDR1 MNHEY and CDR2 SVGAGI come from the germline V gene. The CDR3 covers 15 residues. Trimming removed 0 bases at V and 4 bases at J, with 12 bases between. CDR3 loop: CASSYSGGLSTEAFF. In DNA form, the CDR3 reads TGTGCCAGCAGTTACTCGGGGGGGTTGAGCACTGAAGCTTTCTTT.

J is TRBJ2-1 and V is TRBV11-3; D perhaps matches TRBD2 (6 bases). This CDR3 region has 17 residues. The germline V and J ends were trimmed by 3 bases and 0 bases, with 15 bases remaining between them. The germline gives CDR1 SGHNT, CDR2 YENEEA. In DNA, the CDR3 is TGTGCCAGCAGCTTGGGGGAAGGGACTCACTCCTACAATGAGCAGTTCTTC. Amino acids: CASSLGEGTHSYNEQFF.

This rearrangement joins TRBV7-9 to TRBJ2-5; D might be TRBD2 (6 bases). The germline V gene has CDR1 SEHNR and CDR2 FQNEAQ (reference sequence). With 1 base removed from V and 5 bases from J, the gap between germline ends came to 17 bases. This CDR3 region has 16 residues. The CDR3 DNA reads TGTGCCAGCAGCTTAGGCGTTGCGGGACCCGGCGAGACCCAGTACTTC. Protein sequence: CASSLGVAGPGETQYF.

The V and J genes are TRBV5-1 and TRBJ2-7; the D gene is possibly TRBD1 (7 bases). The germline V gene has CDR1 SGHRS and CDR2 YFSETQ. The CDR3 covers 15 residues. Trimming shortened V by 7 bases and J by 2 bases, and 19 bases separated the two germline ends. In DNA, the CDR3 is TGCGCCAGCCACGTGTGGGCAGGGGGGACCTACGAGCAGTACTTC. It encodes CASHVWAGGTYEQYF.

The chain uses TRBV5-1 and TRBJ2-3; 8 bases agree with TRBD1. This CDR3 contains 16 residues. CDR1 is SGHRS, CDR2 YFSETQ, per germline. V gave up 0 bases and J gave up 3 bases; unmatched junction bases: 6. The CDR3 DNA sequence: TGCGCCAGCAGCTTGGGGACAGGGAGTATAACAGATACGCAGTATTTT. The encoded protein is CASSLGTGSITDTQYF.

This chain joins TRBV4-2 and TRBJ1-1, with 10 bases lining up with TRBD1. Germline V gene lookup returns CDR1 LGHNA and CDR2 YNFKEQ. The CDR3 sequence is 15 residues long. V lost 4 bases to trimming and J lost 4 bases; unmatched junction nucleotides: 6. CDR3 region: CASSPTGTGATEAFF. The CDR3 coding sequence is TGTGCCAGCAGCCCGACCGGGACAGGGGCCACTGAAGCTTTCTTT.

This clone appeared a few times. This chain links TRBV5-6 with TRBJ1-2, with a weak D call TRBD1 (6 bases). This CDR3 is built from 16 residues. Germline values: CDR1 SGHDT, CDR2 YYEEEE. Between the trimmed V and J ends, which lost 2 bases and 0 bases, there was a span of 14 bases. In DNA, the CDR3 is TGTGCCAGCAGCTTTTATTATGGGGGCCCTAACTATGGCTACACCTTC. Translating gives CASSFYYGGPNYGYTF.

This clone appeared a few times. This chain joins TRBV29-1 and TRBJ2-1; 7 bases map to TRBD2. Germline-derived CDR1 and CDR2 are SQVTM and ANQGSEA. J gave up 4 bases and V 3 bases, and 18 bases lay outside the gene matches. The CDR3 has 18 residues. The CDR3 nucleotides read TGCAGCGTTGATGCGCCATGGGTGGCGGGAGCTCGTTACAATGAGCAGTTCTTC. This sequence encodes CSVDAPWVAGARYNEQFF.

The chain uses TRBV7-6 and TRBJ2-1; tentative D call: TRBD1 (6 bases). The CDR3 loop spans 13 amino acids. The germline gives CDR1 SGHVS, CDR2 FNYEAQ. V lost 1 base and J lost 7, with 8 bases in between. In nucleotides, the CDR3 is TGTGCCAGCAGCTTAGGAGGGGGAAATGAGCAGTTCTTC. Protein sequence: CASSLGGGNEQFF.

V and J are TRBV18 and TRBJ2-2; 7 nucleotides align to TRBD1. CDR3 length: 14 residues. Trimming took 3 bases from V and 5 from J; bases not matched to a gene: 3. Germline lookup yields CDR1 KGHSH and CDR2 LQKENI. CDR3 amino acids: CASSPNRGTGELFF. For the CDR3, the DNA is TGTGCCAGCTCACCTAACAGGGGTACCGGGGAGCTGTTTTTT.

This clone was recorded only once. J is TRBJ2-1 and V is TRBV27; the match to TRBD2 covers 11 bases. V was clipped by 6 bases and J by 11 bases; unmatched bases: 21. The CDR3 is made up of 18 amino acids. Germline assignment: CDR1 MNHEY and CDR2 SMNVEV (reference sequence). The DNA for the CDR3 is TGTGCCAGCAGGCTCACAGGGGGCTTACTAGCGGGAGCCGACAAGCAGTTCTTC. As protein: CASRLTGGLLAGADKQFF.

The CDR3 DNA sequence: TGCGCCAGCAGTGAAGCGGGAGGTCATCGTGAGCAGTTCTTC. Translated: CASSEAGGHREQFF. The genes are TRBV10-2 and TRBJ2-1, with 9 bases that match TRBD2. The germline CDR1 and CDR2 sequences are WSHSY and SAAADI. The CDR3 length is 14 residues. The ends lost 3 bases at V and 9 bases at J; junction bases unmatched: 6.

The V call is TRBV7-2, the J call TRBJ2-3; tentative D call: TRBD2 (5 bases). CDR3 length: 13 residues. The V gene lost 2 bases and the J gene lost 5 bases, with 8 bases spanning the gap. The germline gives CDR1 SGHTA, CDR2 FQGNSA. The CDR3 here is CASSLRGVDTQYF. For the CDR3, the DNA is TGTGCCAGCAGCTTACGGGGAGTAGATACGCAGTATTTT.

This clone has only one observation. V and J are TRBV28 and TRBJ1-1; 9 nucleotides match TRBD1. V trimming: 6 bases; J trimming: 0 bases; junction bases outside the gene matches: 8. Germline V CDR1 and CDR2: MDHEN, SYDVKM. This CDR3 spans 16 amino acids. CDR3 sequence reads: CASSLPGQGVNTEAFF. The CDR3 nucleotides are TGTGCCAGCAGCTTACCGGGACAGGGAGTGAACACTGAAGCTTTCTTT.

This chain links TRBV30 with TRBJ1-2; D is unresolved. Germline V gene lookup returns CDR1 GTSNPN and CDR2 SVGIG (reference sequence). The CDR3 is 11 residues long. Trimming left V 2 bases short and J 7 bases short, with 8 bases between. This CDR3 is CAWSTLSGYTF. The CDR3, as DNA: TGTGCCTGGAGTACTCTCTCTGGCTACACCTTC.

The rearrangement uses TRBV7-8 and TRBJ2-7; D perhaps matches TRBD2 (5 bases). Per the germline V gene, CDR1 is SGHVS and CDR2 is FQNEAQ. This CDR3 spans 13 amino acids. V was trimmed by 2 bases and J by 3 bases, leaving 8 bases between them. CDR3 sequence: CASSLIEGYEQYF. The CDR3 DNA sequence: TGTGCCAGCAGCTTAATTGAGGGCTACGAGCAGTACTTC. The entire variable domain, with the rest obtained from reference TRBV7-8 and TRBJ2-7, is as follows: GAGVSQSPRYKVAKRGQDVALRCDPISGHVSLFWYQQALGQGPEFLTYFQNEAQLDKSGLPSDRFFAERPEGSVSTLKIQRTQQEDSAVYLCASSLIEGYEQYFGPGTRLTVT.

Written as DNA, the CDR3 is TGTGCCAGCGGAGATCAGGGGGCCCTAGCCAAAAACATTCAGTACTTC. Translation gives CASGDQGALAKNIQYF. This rearrangement joins TRBV28 to TRBJ2-4; 8 bases fit TRBD1. Looked up from germline, CDR1 is MDHEN and CDR2 is SYDVKM. The V segment lost 8 bases and the J segment 0 bases; nucleotides outside the gene matches: 9. The CDR3 is 16 residues long.

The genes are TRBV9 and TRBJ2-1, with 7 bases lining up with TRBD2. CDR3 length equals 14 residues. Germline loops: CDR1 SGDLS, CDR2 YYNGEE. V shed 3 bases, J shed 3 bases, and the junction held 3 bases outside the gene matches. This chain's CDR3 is CASSATGGYNEQFF. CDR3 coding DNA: TGTGCCAGCAGCGCAACGGGGGGCTACAATGAGCAGTTCTTC.

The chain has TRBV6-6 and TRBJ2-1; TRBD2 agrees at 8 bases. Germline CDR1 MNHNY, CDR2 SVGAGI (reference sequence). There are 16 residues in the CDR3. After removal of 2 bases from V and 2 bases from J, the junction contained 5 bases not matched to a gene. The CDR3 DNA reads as TGTGCCAGCAGTTACACCGAGCGGGGGACCTACAATGAGCAGTTCTTC. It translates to CASSYTERGTYNEQFF.

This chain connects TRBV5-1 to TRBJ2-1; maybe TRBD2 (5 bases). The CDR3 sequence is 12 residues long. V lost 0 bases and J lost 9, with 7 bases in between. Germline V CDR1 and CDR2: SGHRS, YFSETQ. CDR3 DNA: TGCGCCAGCAGCTTGGGGGAGCGTGAGCAGTTCTTC. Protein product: CASSLGEREQFF.

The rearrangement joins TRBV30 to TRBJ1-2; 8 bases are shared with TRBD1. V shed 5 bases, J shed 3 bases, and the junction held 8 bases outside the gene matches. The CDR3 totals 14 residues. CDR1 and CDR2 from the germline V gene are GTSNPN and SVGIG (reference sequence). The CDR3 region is CAWYPGGIYYGYTF. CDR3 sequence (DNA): TGTGCCTGGTATCCAGGGGGCATCTACTATGGCTACACCTTC.

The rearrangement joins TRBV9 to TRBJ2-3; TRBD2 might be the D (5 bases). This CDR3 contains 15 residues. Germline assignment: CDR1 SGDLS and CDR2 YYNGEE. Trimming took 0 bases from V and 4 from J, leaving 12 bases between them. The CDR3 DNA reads TGTGCCAGCAGCGTAGTGGCGGGTCGGGCAGATACGCAGTATTTT. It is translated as CASSVVAGRADTQYF.

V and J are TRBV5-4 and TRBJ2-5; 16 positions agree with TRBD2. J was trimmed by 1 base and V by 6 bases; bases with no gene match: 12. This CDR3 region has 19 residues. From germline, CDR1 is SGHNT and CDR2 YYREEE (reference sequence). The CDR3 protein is CASTPGTSGGASVQETQYF. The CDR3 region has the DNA TGTGCCAGCACCCCGGGGACTAGCGGGGGGGCCAGTGTCCAAGAGACCCAGTACTTC.

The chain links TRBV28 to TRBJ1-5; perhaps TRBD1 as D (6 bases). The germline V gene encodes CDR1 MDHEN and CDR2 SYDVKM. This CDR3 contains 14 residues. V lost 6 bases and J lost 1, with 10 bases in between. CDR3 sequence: CASRKGGSNQPQHF. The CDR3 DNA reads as TGTGCCAGCAGGAAAGGGGGAAGCAATCAGCCCCAGCATTTT.

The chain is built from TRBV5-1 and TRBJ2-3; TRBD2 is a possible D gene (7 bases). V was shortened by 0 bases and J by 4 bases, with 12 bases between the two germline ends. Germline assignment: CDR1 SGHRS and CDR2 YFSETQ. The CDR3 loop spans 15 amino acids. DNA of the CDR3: TGCGCCAGCAGCTTGGGGGGGGGCGCAGCAGATACGCAGTATTTT. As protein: CASSLGGGAADTQYF.

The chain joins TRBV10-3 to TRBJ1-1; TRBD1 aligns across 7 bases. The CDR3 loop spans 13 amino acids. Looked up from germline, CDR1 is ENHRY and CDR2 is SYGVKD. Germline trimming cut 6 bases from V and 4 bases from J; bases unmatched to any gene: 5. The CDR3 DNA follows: TGTGCCATCAGAGAGGGGGCGCGCACTGAAGCTTTCTTT. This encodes CAIREGARTEAFF.

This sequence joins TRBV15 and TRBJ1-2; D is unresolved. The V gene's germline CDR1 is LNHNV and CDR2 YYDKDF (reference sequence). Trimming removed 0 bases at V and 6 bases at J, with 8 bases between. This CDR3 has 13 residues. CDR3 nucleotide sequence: TGTGCCACCAGCAGAGATCCACTCGATGGCTACACCTTC. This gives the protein CATSRDPLDGYTF.